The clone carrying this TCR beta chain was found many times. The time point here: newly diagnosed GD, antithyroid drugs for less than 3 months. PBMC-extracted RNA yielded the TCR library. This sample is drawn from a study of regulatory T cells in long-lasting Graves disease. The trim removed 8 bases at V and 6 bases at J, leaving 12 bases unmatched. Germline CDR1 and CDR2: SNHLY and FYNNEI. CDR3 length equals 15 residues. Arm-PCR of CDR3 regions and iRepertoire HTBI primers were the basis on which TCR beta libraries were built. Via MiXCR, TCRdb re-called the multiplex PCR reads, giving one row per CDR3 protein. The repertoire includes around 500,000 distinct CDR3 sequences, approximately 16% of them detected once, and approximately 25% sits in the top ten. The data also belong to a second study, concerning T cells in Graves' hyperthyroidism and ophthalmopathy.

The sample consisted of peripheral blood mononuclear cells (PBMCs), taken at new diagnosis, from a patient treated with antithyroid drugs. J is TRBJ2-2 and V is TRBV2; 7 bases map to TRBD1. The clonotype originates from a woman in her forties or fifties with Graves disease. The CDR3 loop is CASSILQGTAGELFF. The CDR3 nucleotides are TGTGCCAGCTCAATACTACAGGGGACGGCCGGGGAGCTGTTTTTT.